This entry lists 4 T cell receptor beta chains sequenced from one sample in a study of T cells in Graves' hyperthyroidism and ophthalmopathy. Amplified TCR beta CDR3 regions derived from RNA transcripts. The HTBI primer set was used in a first-round RT-PCR of the TCR CDR3. TCRdb re-analysed the multiplex PCR reads in MiXCR, keeping a single row per CDR3 protein. Counted here are more than 300,000 distinct CDR3 sequences, approximately 18% occurring once; the ten biggest clones make up roughly two fifths. Sequencing used blood. The receptors shown here come from a man between 18 and 29 years old with Graves' ophthalmopathy.

This clonotype was observed many times. The J gene is TRBJ1-2, the V gene TRBV27; tentative D call: TRBD1 (6 bases). The V gene lost 3 bases and the J gene lost 3 bases, with 14 bases spanning the gap. Germline V gives CDR1 MNHEY, CDR2 SMNVEV (reference sequence). CDR3 length equals 15 residues. The CDR3 bases are TGTGCCAGCAGTTTCTTCTCCGGGACACACTATGGCTACACCTTC. Its protein is CASSFFSGTHYGYTF.

In DNA form, the CDR3 reads TGTGCCAGCAGCTTTCCCCTAGCGGGGGCCACAGATACGCAGTATTTT. Protein sequence: CASSFPLAGATDTQYF. The chain employs TRBV5-8 and TRBJ2-3, with 10 bases lining up with TRBD2. The germline CDR1 and CDR2 sequences are SGHTS and YDEGEE. V trimming: 2 bases; J trimming: 2 bases; junction bases outside the gene matches: 5. The CDR3 totals 16 residues.

This clonotype was picked up a small number of times. The chain recombines TRBV12-3 or TRBV12-4 with TRBJ2-2; possibly TRBD1 for D (5 bases). V was clipped by 5 bases and J by 6 bases, with 13 bases between them. This CDR3 is built from 14 residues. This chain's CDR3 is CASSVTAASGELFF. CDR3 DNA: TGTGCCAGCAGTGTGACAGCTGCGTCCGGGGAGCTGTTTTTT.

The rearrangement links TRBV20-1 to TRBJ2-7; weak D call: TRBD1 (6 bases). Trimming stripped 3 bases from V and 3 bases from J, with 12 bases between. CDR1 DFQATT and CDR2 SNEGSKA come from the germline V gene (reference sequence). The CDR3 consists of 13 residues. The CDR3, as DNA: TGCAGTGCTAGCGAGGACAGTTACTACGAGCAGTACTTC. Encoded protein: CSASEDSYYEQYF.